This note documents a single T cell receptor beta chain sequence. As yet, its antigen is unknown. Other nucleotide sequences in the sample specify the same CDR3. Assay: immunoSEQ multiplex PCR; the TCRdb copy retains only in-frame clones and omits some. The repertoire includes some 120,000 clones, more than 70% of them detected once, and under 5% sits in the top ten. This entry comes from a study of T cell responses to AZD1222 COVID-19 vaccine. The overall study: Combined were second doses at about 4 or about 12 weeks.

General observations from the study: Sampling captured repertoires only after the peak T cell response. Across the whole spike, CD4 TCRs peaked at regions 160-218 and 743-854.

V dropped 0 bases and J dropped 3; count of bases not matched to a gene: 3. CDR1 is LGHNA and CDR2 is YSLEER in the germline V gene. The CDR3 consists of 15 residues. This sequence joins TRBV4-3 and TRBJ1-2; 8 bases are a match to TRBD1. This clonotype was obtained from an adult in good health. Sample: peripheral blood, taken on day 0 of AZD1222 vaccination. The CDR3 sequence is CASSQDSQGDYGYTF. CDR3 DNA: TGCGCCAGCAGCCAAGACTCACAGGGGGACTATGGCTACACCTTC.